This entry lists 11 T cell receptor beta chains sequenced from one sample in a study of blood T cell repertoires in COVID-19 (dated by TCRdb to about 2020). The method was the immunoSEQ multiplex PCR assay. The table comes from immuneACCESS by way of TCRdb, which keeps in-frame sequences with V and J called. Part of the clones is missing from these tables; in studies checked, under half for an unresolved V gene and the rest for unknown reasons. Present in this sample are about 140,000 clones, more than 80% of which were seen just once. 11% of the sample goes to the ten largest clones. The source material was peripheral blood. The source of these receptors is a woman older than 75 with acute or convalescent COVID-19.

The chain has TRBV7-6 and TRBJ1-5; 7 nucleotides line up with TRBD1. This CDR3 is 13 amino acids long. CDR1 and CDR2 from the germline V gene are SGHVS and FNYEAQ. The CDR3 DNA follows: TGTGCGGGCACAGGGGATAGCAATCAGCCCCAGCATTTT. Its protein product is CAGTGDSNQPQHF.

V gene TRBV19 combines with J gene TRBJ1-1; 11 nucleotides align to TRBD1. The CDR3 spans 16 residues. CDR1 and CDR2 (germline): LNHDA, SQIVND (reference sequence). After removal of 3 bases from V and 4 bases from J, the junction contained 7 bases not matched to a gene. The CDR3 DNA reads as TGTGCCAGTAGTATTTTTTCCGGGACAGGGGGCACTGAAGCTTTCTTT. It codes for CASSIFSGTGGTEAFF.

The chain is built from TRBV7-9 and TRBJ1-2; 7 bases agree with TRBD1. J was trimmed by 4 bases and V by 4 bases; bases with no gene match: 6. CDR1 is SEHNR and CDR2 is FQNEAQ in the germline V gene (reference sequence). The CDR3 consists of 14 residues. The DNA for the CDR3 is TGTGCCAGCAGCTCCGACAGGGTCCTCTATGGCTACACCTTC. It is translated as CASSSDRVLYGYTF. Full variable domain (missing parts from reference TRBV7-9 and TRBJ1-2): DTGVSQNPRHKITKRGQNVTFRCDPISEHNRLYWYRQTLGQGPEFLTYFQNEAQLEKSRLLSDRFSAERPKGSFSTLEIQRTEQGDSAMYLCASSSDRVLYGYTFGSGTRLTVV.

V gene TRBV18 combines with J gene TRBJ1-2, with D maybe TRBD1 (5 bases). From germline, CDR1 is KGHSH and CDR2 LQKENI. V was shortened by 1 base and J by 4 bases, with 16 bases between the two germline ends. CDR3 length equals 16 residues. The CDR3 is CASSPQGAGSIYGYTF. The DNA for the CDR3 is TGTGCCAGCTCACCACAGGGCGCAGGGTCGATCTATGGCTACACCTTC. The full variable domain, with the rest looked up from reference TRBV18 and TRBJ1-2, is NAGVMQNPRHLVRRRGQEARLRCSPMKGHSHVYWYRQLPEEGLKFMVYLQKENIIDESGMPKERFSAEFPKEGPSILRIQQVVRGDSAAYFCASSPQGAGSIYGYTFGSGTRLTVV.

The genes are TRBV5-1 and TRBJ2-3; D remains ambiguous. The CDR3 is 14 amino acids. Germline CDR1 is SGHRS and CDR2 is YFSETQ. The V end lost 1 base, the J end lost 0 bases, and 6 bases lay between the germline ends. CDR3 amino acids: CASSLPQSTDTQYF. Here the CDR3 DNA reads TGCGCCAGCAGCTTGCCCCAGAGCACAGATACGCAGTATTTT.

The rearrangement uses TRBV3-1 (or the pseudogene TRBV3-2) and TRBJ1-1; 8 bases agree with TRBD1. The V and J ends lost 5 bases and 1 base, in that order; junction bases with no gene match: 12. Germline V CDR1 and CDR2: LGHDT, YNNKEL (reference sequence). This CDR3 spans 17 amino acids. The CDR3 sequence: CASSFHPGGAKNTEAFF. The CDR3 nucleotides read TGTGCCAGCAGCTTTCATCCAGGGGGCGCGAAGAACACTGAAGCTTTCTTT.

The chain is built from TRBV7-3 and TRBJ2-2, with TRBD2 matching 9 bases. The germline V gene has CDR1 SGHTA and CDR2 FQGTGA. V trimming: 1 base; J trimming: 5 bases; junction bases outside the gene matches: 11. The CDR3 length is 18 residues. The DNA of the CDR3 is TGTGCCAGCAGCTTAAAGGGGTCTAGCGGGGATATTACCGGGGAGCTGTTTTTT. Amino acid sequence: CASSLKGSSGDITGELFF.

The CDR3 nucleotides read TGTGCCAGCAGCGTCCGGGACAACATTGATCTTGGCTACACCTTC. Protein: CASSVRDNIDLGYTF. The gene calls are TRBV9 and TRBJ1-2; D is perhaps TRBD1 (6 bases). Trimming pared 2 bases from V and 7 bases from J, leaving 18 bases between. In germline, CDR1 is SGDLS, CDR2 YYNGEE. The CDR3 contains 15 residues. Based on the CDR3 plus reference TRBV9 and TRBJ1-2, the full variable domain is DSGVTQTPKHLITATGQRVTLRCSPRSGDLSVYWYQQSLDQGLQFLIQYYNGEERAKGNILERFSAQQFPDLHSELNLSSLELGDSALYFCASSVRDNIDLGYTFGSGTRLTVV.

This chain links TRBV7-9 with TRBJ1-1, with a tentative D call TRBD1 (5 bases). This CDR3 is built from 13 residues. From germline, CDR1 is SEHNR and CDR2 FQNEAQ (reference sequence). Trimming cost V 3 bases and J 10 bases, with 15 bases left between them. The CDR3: CASSLMGEGVAFF. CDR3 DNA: TGTGCCAGCAGCTTGATGGGGGAGGGAGTAGCTTTCTTT.

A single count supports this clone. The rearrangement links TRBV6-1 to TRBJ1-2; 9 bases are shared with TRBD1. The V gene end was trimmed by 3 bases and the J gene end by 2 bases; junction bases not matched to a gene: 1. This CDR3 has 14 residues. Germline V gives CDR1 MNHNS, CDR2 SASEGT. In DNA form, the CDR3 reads TGTGCCAGCAGTGATGGGACAGGGAACTATGGCTACACCTTC. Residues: CASSDGTGNYGYTF.

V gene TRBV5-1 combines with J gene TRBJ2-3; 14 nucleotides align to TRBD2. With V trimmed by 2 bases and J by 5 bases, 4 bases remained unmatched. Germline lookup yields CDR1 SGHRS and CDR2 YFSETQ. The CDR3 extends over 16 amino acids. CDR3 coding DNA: TGCGCCAGCAGCTTCGGACTAGCGGGGGGTAGAGATACGCAGTATTTT. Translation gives CASSFGLAGGRDTQYF.